This T cell receptor (beta chain) came from a study of cytomegalovirus exposure and HLA in healthy donors. About this clone: Its matching antigen is unknown.

Produced via immunoSEQ multiplex PCR; TCRdb's table is partial and in-frame only. The sample lists 250,000 to 300,000 clones; approximately 86% were seen once. General observations from the study: Most observed TCR sequences were rare, whereas some public TCRs were detected in many donors. Overall, approximately 150 TCR beta chains were annotated as cytomegalovirus-associated.

CDR3 length: 18 residues. After removal of 4 bases from V and 0 bases from J, the junction contained 8 bases not matched to a gene. Per germline, CDR1 WNHNN and CDR2 SYGVQD (reference sequence). The sequence derives from a woman aged 18-29 years in good health and CMV-seronegative. Input material: PBMCs. The chain employs TRBV10-1 and TRBJ2-2, with 10 bases fitting TRBD2. CDR3 protein: CASSVSSGGLANTGELFF. CDR3 coding DNA: TGCGCCAGCAGTGTTTCTAGCGGGGGCCTCGCGAACACCGGGGAGCTGTTTTTT.